This T cell receptor beta chain was recovered during a study of T-cell reconstitution after alpha-beta-depleted transplantation in children. Germline CDR1 and CDR2: SGHRS and YFSETQ. The CDR3 has 15 residues. Trimming cost V 2 bases and J 0 bases, with 10 bases left between them. This clonotype was picked up many times. Preparing the TCRbeta library involved the use of unique molecular identifiers. One entry per CDR3 protein, called by TCRdb with MiXCR from the PCR reads. Of 440,000 or so distinct CDR3 sequences listed, around two fifths are singletons. The receptor was derived from a girl aged 2-10 years with aplastic anemia, due to receive a stem cell transplant. This chain links TRBV5-1 with TRBJ2-3; a weak D match, TRBD2 (6 bases). The starting material was PBMCs, obtained before TCRalphabeta/CD19-depleted stem cell transplant. The chain's CDR3 is CASSLRSGSTDTQYF. DNA for the CDR3: TGCGCCAGCAGCTTACGCAGCGGGAGCACAGATACGCAGTATTTT.